Below, 16 T cell receptor beta chains from the same sample are listed, as sequenced in a study of cytomegalovirus exposure and HLA in healthy donors. PCR involved 60 Vbeta and 13 Jbeta primers. Here immunoSEQ multiplex PCR was the method, and the copy in TCRdb shows in-frame clones only, minus some. Of more than 150,000 clones listed, 82% are singletons. Sequencing was performed on PBMCs. The receptors were sampled from a middle-aged man in good health and CMV-seronegative.

The chain couples TRBV7-9 to TRBJ1-2, with 9 bases fitting TRBD1. Trimming took 1 base from V and 6 from J; bases not matched to a gene: 3. The CDR3 has 14 residues. Germline CDR1 is SEHNR and CDR2 is FQNEAQ (reference sequence). The DNA for the CDR3 is TGTGCCAGCAGCTTAGACAGGGGGCCAGATGGCTACACCTTC. Amino acids: CASSLDRGPDGYTF. The full variable domain, with the rest looked up from reference TRBV7-9 and TRBJ1-2, is DTGVSQNPRHKITKRGQNVTFRCDPISEHNRLYWYRQTLGQGPEFLTYFQNEAQLEKSRLLSDRFSAERPKGSFSTLEIQRTEQGDSAMYLCASSLDRGPDGYTFGSGTRLTVV.

V gene TRBV9 combines with J gene TRBJ2-7; no clear D gene. Germline V gene data show CDR1 as SGDLS and CDR2 as YYNGEE. The V and J ends lost 0 bases and 0 bases respectively, with 28 bases between them. The CDR3 length is 21 residues. CDR3 loop: CASSVGPTRGSLAFRSYEQYF. The CDR3 DNA reads TGTGCCAGCAGCGTAGGGCCTACGCGCGGCTCTTTAGCCTTCCGCTCCTACGAGCAGTACTTC.

In this sample, this clone turned up a few times. The rearrangement links TRBV2 to TRBJ2-5; D remains ambiguous. Between the trimmed V and J ends, which lost 4 bases and 5 bases, there was a span of 8 bases. Germline-derived CDR1 and CDR2 are SNHLY and FYNNEI. This CDR3 comprises 12 residues. This CDR3 is CASSGQQETQYF. The CDR3 DNA reads as TGTGCCAGCAGTGGGCAACAGGAGACCCAGTACTTC.

This chain connects TRBV7-6 to TRBJ2-1; D is ambiguous. The V end was cut by 0 bases, the J end by 10 bases, with 10 bases between. The CDR3 has 13 residues. Germline V gene lookup returns CDR1 SGHVS and CDR2 FNYEAQ. CDR3 residues: CASSLAEKPEQFF. CDR3 bases: TGTGCCAGCAGCTTAGCGGAGAAACCAGAGCAGTTCTTC.

This clone was seen a handful of times. The chain employs TRBV5-8 and TRBJ1-1; D call uncertain. V was clipped by 1 base and J by 2 bases, with 9 bases between them. Looked up from germline, CDR1 is SGHTS and CDR2 is YDEGEE. The CDR3 contains 14 residues. The chain's CDR3 is CASSLRAGNTEAFF. In nucleotides, the CDR3 is TGTGCCAGCAGCTTGCGGGCGGGAAACACTGAAGCTTTCTTT.

The chain carries TRBV28 and TRBJ1-4, with D tentatively TRBD1 (5 bases). V was clipped by 2 bases and J by 5 bases, with 15 bases between them. This CDR3 spans 16 amino acids. Germline V gene lookup returns CDR1 MDHEN and CDR2 SYDVKM. CDR3 protein: CASSLRGASQNEKLFF. In DNA form, the CDR3 reads TGTGCCAGCAGTTTAAGGGGCGCGAGCCAAAATGAAAAACTGTTTTTT.

The V call is TRBV5-4, the J call TRBJ1-2; D gene unclear. The CDR3 is 15 residues long. Germline CDR1 reads SGHNT; CDR2 reads YYREEE (reference sequence). V was cut by 0 bases and J by 0 bases, with 9 bases left in between. The CDR3 loop reads CASSLGGVTNYGYTF. CDR3 DNA sequence: TGTGCCAGCAGCTTGGGCGGGGTTACTAACTATGGCTACACCTTC.

On this clone itself: Mismatch with germline at one junction end may stem from a read error. The genes are TRBV11-2 and TRBJ1-1, with 7 positions matching TRBD1. Germline CDR1 is SGHAT and CDR2 is FQNNGV. The CDR3 contains 14 residues. The CDR3 coding sequence is TGTGCCAGCAGCCTAGACAGGGTGAGCACTGAAGCTTTCTTT. Translated: CASSLDRVSTEAFF. Full variable domain (missing parts from reference TRBV11-2 and TRBJ1-1): EAGVAQSPRYKIIEKRQSVAFWCNPISGHATLYWYQQILGQGPKLLIQFQNNGVVDDSQLPKDRFSAERLKGVDSTLKIQPAKLEDSAVYLCASSLDRVSTEAFFGQGTRLTVV.

Comments on this clone: Other nucleotide sequences from this sample produce the same CDR3. This chain connects TRBV27 to TRBJ2-7; possible D gene TRBD1, 6 bases. The CDR3 contains 14 residues. Trimming took off 3 bases at V and 0 bases at J, with 9 bases between the two ends. CDR1 and CDR2 (germline): MNHEY, SMNVEV (reference sequence). The CDR3 is CASSFGQSSYEQYF. The CDR3 bases are TGTGCCAGCAGTTTCGGACAGAGCTCCTACGAGCAGTACTTC.

The chain has TRBV18 and TRBJ1-1, with no clear D. Trimming stripped 10 bases from V and 1 base from J, with 13 bases between. The CDR3 extends over 13 amino acids. Germline loops: CDR1 KGHSH, CDR2 LQKENI. The CDR3 sequence: CATRFSGNTEAFF. Here the CDR3 DNA reads TGTGCCACCCGTTTCAGTGGGAACACTGAAGCTTTCTTT.

CDR3 nucleotide sequence: TGTGCCAGCAGCCAATCACCTAGCGGGGGGGTGAATGAGCAGTTCTTC. This gives the protein CASSQSPSGGVNEQFF. The chain couples TRBV4-2 to TRBJ2-1, with TRBD2 matching 12 bases. The CDR3 is 16 residues long. V lost 2 bases and J lost 7; bases outside the gene matches: 6. Per germline, CDR1 LGHNA and CDR2 YNFKEQ.

The rearrangement links TRBV27 to TRBJ1-2; possibly TRBD1 for D (6 bases). Trimming pared 5 bases from V and 2 bases from J, leaving 15 bases between. There are 15 residues in the CDR3. The germline CDR1 and CDR2 sequences are MNHEY and SMNVEV (reference sequence). In DNA form, the CDR3 reads TGTGCCAGCAGTCTCGGACAGCTTCCCAACTATGGCTACACCTTC. Protein product: CASSLGQLPNYGYTF.

As for this clone: The sample holds other DNA sequences that translate to the same CDR3. CDR3 coding DNA: TGTGCCAGCAGCTTACAGGGGCAATTATCGAACACTGAAGCTTTCTTT. It yields the protein CASSLQGQLSNTEAFF. The chain has TRBV11-3 and TRBJ1-1, with D maybe TRBD1 (6 bases). The V gene lost 2 bases and the J gene lost 1 base, with 14 bases spanning the gap. The germline V gene has CDR1 SGHNT and CDR2 YENEEA. The CDR3 is made up of 16 amino acids.

This clone was counted a single time. This chain connects TRBV7-3 to TRBJ2-7; TRBD2 matches at 8 bases. The V segment lost 2 bases and the J segment 4 bases; nucleotides outside the gene matches: 4. The CDR3 is 14 residues long. Germline CDR1 and CDR2: SGHTA and FQGTGA. The CDR3 reads CASSLSRLAYEQYF. Here the CDR3 DNA reads TGTGCCAGCAGCTTATCCCGACTAGCGTACGAGCAGTACTTC.

The chain recombines TRBV7-2 with TRBJ1-1; D call uncertain. V lost 5 bases, J lost 1 base, and 8 bases lay in between. CDR3 size: 13 residues. In germline, CDR1 is SGHTA, CDR2 FQGNSA. The CDR3 DNA sequence: TGTGCCAGCAGCCCCCGTAGGAACACTGAAGCTTTCTTT. Its protein product is CASSPRRNTEAFF.

J is TRBJ1-5 and V is TRBV15; D is uncertain. The CDR3 covers 14 residues. The germline gives CDR1 LNHNV, CDR2 YYDKDF (reference sequence). The V gene lost 2 bases and the J gene lost 0 bases, with 5 bases spanning the gap. The DNA of the CDR3 is TGTGCCACCAGCAGACCGTATAGCAATCAGCCCCAGCATTTT. Amino acids: CATSRPYSNQPQHF.